Reported below is one T cell receptor beta chain. The antigen remains undetermined. The sample is drawn from a study of T cells in Graves' hyperthyroidism and ophthalmopathy. Regions amplified from RNA transcripts were the TCR beta CDR3 regions. A first-round RT-PCR of the TCR CDR3 used the HTBI primer set. From the multiplex PCR reads, TCRdb called clonotypes with MiXCR, one entry per CDR3 protein. The table records under 300,000 distinct CDR3 sequences, about 20% of them present only once. Findings and limits, study-wide: Blood also contained most expanded thyroid clonotypes above 0.001.

Sequenced: blood. The receptor comes from a man aged 25-40 years with Graves' ophthalmopathy.

The CDR3 loop reads CAWSEGGYSPLHF. In DNA form, the CDR3 reads TGTGCCTGGAGTGAGGGGGGGTATTCACCCCTCCACTTT. The rearrangement joins TRBV30 to TRBJ1-6, with D maybe TRBD1 (6 bases). V was pared by 1 base and J by 8 bases, with 9 bases between. CDR1 is GTSNPN and CDR2 is SVGIG in the germline V gene (reference sequence). The CDR3 spans 13 residues.